The 25 T cell receptor beta chains presented below share a single source sample, sequenced in a study of CD8 T cells in Susac syndrome. The RNA input was about 0.5 to 1 ug, and it was reverse transcribed with random hexamers. TCRdb redid the calling of the immunoSEQ multiplex PCR reads with MiXCR, one entry per CDR3 protein. This table has around 190,000 distinct CDR3 sequences, 85% to 95% appearing once. The source material was CD4+ T cells from PBMCs. These receptors were collected from a human donor with Susac syndrome.

The chain recombines TRBV6-5 with TRBJ1-5; D is ambiguous. Looked up from germline, CDR1 is MNHEY and CDR2 is SVGAGI. The CDR3 loop spans 15 amino acids. The germline V and J ends were trimmed by 5 bases and 2 bases, with 13 bases remaining between them. In nucleotides, the CDR3 is TGTGCCAGCAGTCGCGTTGGTTCGGGCAATCAGCCCCAGCATTTT. Its protein is CASSRVGSGNQPQHF.

The V and J genes are TRBV20-1 and TRBJ2-2; TRBD2 agrees at 7 bases. Unmatched junction bases numbered 7, after V lost 5 bases and J lost 4 bases. Germline-derived CDR1 and CDR2 are DFQATT and SNEGSKA (reference sequence). This CDR3 spans 14 amino acids. The CDR3 loop reads CSARLAGGTGELFF. The CDR3, as DNA: TGCAGTGCTCGACTAGCCGGGGGCACCGGGGAGCTGTTTTTT.

This clonotype showed up just once. The V gene is TRBV4-1, the J gene TRBJ1-5; a possible D gene is TRBD1 (6 bases). CDR3 length equals 15 residues. V was shortened by 0 bases and J by 6 bases, with 12 bases between the two germline ends. Germline CDR1 and CDR2: MGHRA and YSYEKL. CDR3 region: CASSQEGAFTQPQHF. Here the CDR3 DNA reads TGCGCCAGCAGCCAAGAGGGGGCATTCACTCAGCCCCAGCATTTT.

The V gene is TRBV4-3, the J gene TRBJ2-5; 9 nucleotides match TRBD2. CDR1 LGHNA and CDR2 YSLEER come from the germline V gene. The J segment lost 4 bases and the V segment lost 0 bases, leaving 6 bases of the junction unmatched. This CDR3 spans 16 amino acids. The CDR3 DNA follows: TGCGCCAGCAGCCAAGACCGACCGGGACTAGCAGAGACCCAGTACTTC. Translated, it gives CASSQDRPGLAETQYF.

The chain combines TRBV3-1 with TRBJ1-2; D is undetermined. The length of the CDR3 is 14 residues. Germline V gene sequence: CDR1 LGHDT, CDR2 YNNKEL (reference sequence). V lost 0 bases and J lost 5, with 10 bases in between. In nucleotides, the CDR3 is TGTGCCAGCAGCCAAGAGGACGGAGCATATGGCTACACCTTC. Translating it yields CASSQEDGAYGYTF. The whole variable domain, remainder taken from reference TRBV3-1 and TRBJ1-2, is DTAVSQTPKYLVTQMGNDKSIKCEQNLGHDTMYWYKQDSKKFLKIMFSYNNKELIINETVPNRFSPKSPDKAHLNLHINSLELGDSAVYFCASSQEDGAYGYTFGSGTRLTVV.

The chain combines TRBV5-1 with TRBJ1-2; possibly TRBD1 for D (6 bases). Trimming stripped 2 bases from V and 3 bases from J, with 8 bases between. This CDR3 comprises 13 residues. Germline V gene sequence: CDR1 SGHRS, CDR2 YFSETQ. The CDR3, as DNA: TGCGCCAGCAGCTTTGCAGGGGACTATGGCTACACCTTC. Protein: CASSFAGDYGYTF.

The chain recombines TRBV18 with TRBJ2-3, with 9 positions matching TRBD1. The CDR3 loop spans 16 amino acids. The trim removed 4 bases at V and 0 bases at J, leaving 5 bases unmatched. CDR1 and CDR2 (germline): KGHSH, LQKENI. CDR3 amino acids: CASSQGQGSSTDTQYF. As DNA, the CDR3 is TGTGCCAGCTCACAGGGACAGGGATCTAGCACAGATACGCAGTATTTT.

The rearrangement joins TRBV2 to TRBJ2-1; D call uncertain. This CDR3 region has 13 residues. Trimming pared 5 bases from V and 2 bases from J, leaving 7 bases between. Looked up from germline, CDR1 is SNHLY and CDR2 is FYNNEI. DNA for the CDR3: TGTGCCAGCAGTAAAGACACCTACAATGAGCAGTTCTTC. Translation: CASSKDTYNEQFF.

This chain uses TRBV5-1 with TRBJ2-3; 8 nucleotides agree with TRBD2. The length of the CDR3 is 15 residues. After removal of 5 bases from V and 1 base from J, the junction contained 6 bases not matched to a gene. Germline lookup yields CDR1 SGHRS and CDR2 YFSETQ. The CDR3 region is CASRERGGGTDTQYF. DNA of the CDR3: TGCGCCAGCAGGGAACGGGGGGGAGGCACAGATACGCAGTATTTT.

The chain recombines TRBV5-1 with TRBJ2-1; no reliable D call. This CDR3 is 14 amino acids long. In germline, CDR1 is SGHRS, CDR2 YFSETQ. V was shortened by 0 bases and J by 10 bases, with 14 bases between the two germline ends. The CDR3 reads CASSLEERAREQFF. The CDR3 coding sequence is TGCGCCAGCAGCTTGGAGGAGCGCGCCAGGGAGCAGTTCTTC.

The sample holds one count of this clonotype. The chain combines TRBV7-6 with TRBJ2-5; the D gene is possibly TRBD1 (6 bases). V shed 5 bases and J shed 4 bases, with 11 bases lying between them. The germline V gene encodes CDR1 SGHVS and CDR2 FNYEAQ. The CDR3 sequence is 13 residues long. CDR3 in amino acids: CASSQQGGETQYF. The CDR3 DNA is TGTGCCAGCAGCCAACAGGGTGGAGAGACCCAGTACTTC.

J is TRBJ2-7 and V is TRBV20-1, with TRBD1 identical over 9 bases. CDR3 length equals 15 residues. V lost 0 bases, J lost 5 bases, and 8 bases stayed unmatched. Germline V gives CDR1 DFQATT, CDR2 SNEGSKA (reference sequence). This chain's CDR3 is CSARDFRQGVNEQYF. CDR3 DNA: TGCAGTGCTAGAGATTTCCGACAGGGGGTAAACGAGCAGTACTTC.

V usage is TRBV7-3 and J usage is TRBJ2-1; 8 bases line up with TRBD1. CDR3 length equals 12 residues. V gave up 7 bases and J gave up 8 bases; unmatched junction bases: 4. Per the germline V gene, CDR1 is SGHTA and CDR2 is FQGTGA. In nucleotides, the CDR3 is TGTGCCAGCAAGGCAGGGGGCGATGAGCAGTTCTTC. Its translation is CASKAGGDEQFF.

The CDR3 reads CASSNQGGEQFF. The CDR3 nucleotides read TGTGCCAGCAGTAACCAGGGAGGCGAGCAGTTCTTC. V usage is TRBV12-3 or TRBV12-4 and J usage is TRBJ2-1; a weak D match, TRBD2 (6 bases). The CDR3 totals 12 residues. The V end lost 5 bases, the J end lost 10 bases, and 12 bases lay between the germline ends.

The genes are TRBV7-9 and TRBJ2-3, with D uncertain. Trimming pared 3 bases from V and 4 bases from J, leaving 11 bases between. Germline CDR1 reads SEHNR; CDR2 reads FQNEAQ (reference sequence). This CDR3 has 14 amino acids. The CDR3 spells CASSFTAQADTQYF. Written as DNA, the CDR3 is TGTGCCAGCAGCTTCACCGCACAAGCAGATACGCAGTATTTT.

The chain links TRBV20-1 to TRBJ2-1, with 13 bases fitting TRBD2. CDR3 length equals 16 residues. Germline V lookup: CDR1 DFQATT, CDR2 SNEGSKA (reference sequence). V lost 1 base, J lost 7 bases, and 7 bases stayed unmatched. The CDR3 spells CSARAVLAGGPNEQFF. The CDR3 DNA reads TGCAGTGCTAGAGCCGTACTAGCGGGGGGGCCGAATGAGCAGTTCTTC.

The sample holds one count of this clonotype. This rearrangement joins TRBV5-1 to TRBJ2-7, with 9 bases fitting TRBD1. The CDR3 is 15 amino acids. After removal of 2 bases from V and 6 bases from J, the junction contained 9 bases not matched to a gene. Germline-derived CDR1 and CDR2 are SGHRS and YFSETQ. The CDR3, as DNA: TGCGCCAGCAGCTTCCCAGGACAGGGGACAGGCGAGCAGTACTTC. Translated, it gives CASSFPGQGTGEQYF.

The chain is built from TRBV7-2 and TRBJ2-5; 9 bases line up with TRBD1. The V and J ends lost 5 bases and 4 bases, in that order; junction bases with no gene match: 8. Per germline, CDR1 SGHTA and CDR2 FQGNSA. This CDR3 has 15 residues. DNA of the CDR3: TGTGCCAGCAGCCCGAACAGGGGGCAGGGAGAGACCCAGTACTTC. Its translation is CASSPNRGQGETQYF.

J is TRBJ2-1 and V is TRBV20-1, with 10 nucleotides matching TRBD2. Germline CDR1 reads DFQATT; CDR2 reads SNEGSKA (reference sequence). V lost 6 bases and J lost 3; bases outside the gene matches: 8. CDR3 size: 15 residues. In DNA form, the CDR3 reads TGCAGTGCCCCCCAGCGGACTAGCGGCTACAATGAGCAGTTCTTC. It encodes CSAPQRTSGYNEQFF.

This chain joins TRBV7-6 and TRBJ2-3; D unclear. Germline V gives CDR1 SGHVS, CDR2 FNYEAQ. Trimming stripped 1 base from V and 1 base from J, with 9 bases between. This CDR3 is built from 15 residues. The chain's CDR3 is CASSLGLVGTDTQYF. The DNA of the CDR3 is TGTGCCAGCAGCTTAGGCCTCGTGGGCACAGATACGCAGTATTTT.

The chain carries TRBV21-1 and TRBJ2-3. TRBV21-1 is labeled a pseudogene. The length of the CDR3 is 12 residues. This chain's CDR3 is CASSKAARTQYF. DNA for the CDR3: TGTGCCAGCAGCAAAGCGGCACGGACGCAGTATTTT.

The chain has TRBV20-1 and TRBJ1-5; D might be TRBD1 (5 bases). The CDR3 is 15 amino acids. Per germline, CDR1 DFQATT and CDR2 SNEGSKA (reference sequence). V lost 0 bases and J 5 bases, leaving 14 bases between the germline ends. CDR3 region: CSARDQRGDDQPQHF. CDR3 coding DNA: TGCAGTGCTAGAGATCAAAGAGGGGATGATCAGCCCCAGCATTTT.

The V and J genes are TRBV10-2 and TRBJ2-7; D not resolved. The germline V and J ends were trimmed by 3 bases and 0 bases, with 6 bases remaining between them. This CDR3 comprises 13 residues. Germline CDR1 and CDR2: WSHSY and SAAADI. The DNA for the CDR3 is TGCGCCAGCAGTGACATGAGCTCCTACGAGCAGTACTTC. Its translation: CASSDMSSYEQYF.

The V gene is TRBV20-1, the J gene TRBJ2-5; 7 bases map to TRBD2. From germline, CDR1 is DFQATT and CDR2 SNEGSKA (reference sequence). Trimming took 3 bases from V and 5 from J; bases not matched to a gene: 9. The CDR3 is made up of 14 amino acids. The CDR3, as DNA: TGCAGTGCTAGGATTTTGGGAGGGGTCGAGACCCAGTACTTC. Translation: CSARILGGVETQYF.

V usage is TRBV20-1 and J usage is TRBJ1-1; 7 bases are shared with TRBD1. The CDR3 loop spans 13 amino acids. After removal of 5 bases from V and 2 bases from J, the junction contained 5 bases not matched to a gene. Germline assignment: CDR1 DFQATT and CDR2 SNEGSKA (reference sequence). The CDR3 DNA is TGCAGTGCTTTCAGGGGGATAAACACTGAAGCTTTCTTT. It translates to CSAFRGINTEAFF.